The sequence of this T cell receptor (beta chain) was determined in a study of shared clonotypes between healthy human individuals. Study context: CD8 memory received one plate per donor, CD8 naive two, CD4 memory three and CD4 naive three. Study-wide results and limits: It was only blood that was sampled, and tissue repertoires likely differ.

Assay: immunoSEQ multiplex PCR; the TCRdb copy retains only in-frame clones and omits some. This sample has about 330,000 clones, with about 74% found just once. Germline loops: CDR1 KGHSH, CDR2 LQKENI. Trimming stripped 3 bases from V and 7 bases from J, with 10 bases between. The CDR3 runs to 12 residues. Concerning this clone itself: Antigen unknown.

J is TRBJ2-7 and V is TRBV18, with D unclear. The receptor was derived from a young man in good health. Material: memory CD4+ T cells sorted from blood. Subset denoted: CD45RA-negative fraction. CDR3 sequence reads: CASSPGLSEQYF. As DNA, the CDR3 is TGTGCCAGCTCACCGGGGTTGTCGGAGCAGTACTTC.